The 10 T cell receptor beta chains given below trace back to one sample, sequenced in a study of beta chain features in type 1 diabetes. Reverse transcription of all isolated RNA meant that expressed TCRB transcripts were sequenced. Produced via immunoSEQ multiplex PCR; TCRdb's table is partial and in-frame only. This sample has about 180,000 clones, with approximately 13% found just once. Sequenced: central memory CD4+ T cells from blood. The receptors here all came from a woman younger than 30 in good health.

CDR3 loop: CASSYPGTSGTYEQYF. CDR3 nucleotide sequence: TGTGCCAGCAGTTACCCCGGGACTAGCGGGACCTACGAGCAGTACTTC. V is TRBV6-6 and J is TRBJ2-7; TRBD2 matches 13 bases. Per the germline V gene, CDR1 is MNHNY and CDR2 is SVGAGI (reference sequence). V shed 2 bases and J 2 bases; nucleotides not matched to a gene: 3. The CDR3 runs 16 residues.

This clone has more than one count but fewer than ten. The chain has TRBV7-9 and TRBJ2-5; maybe TRBD2 (5 bases). The germline CDR1 and CDR2 sequences are SEHNR and FQNEAQ (reference sequence). The length of the CDR3 is 15 residues. The germline V and J ends were trimmed by 5 bases and 4 bases, with 17 bases remaining between them. CDR3 amino acids: CASSPGNIGGETQYF. Written as DNA, the CDR3 is TGTGCCAGCAGCCCTGGGAATATCGGAGGAGAGACCCAGTACTTC.

This rearrangement joins TRBV28 to TRBJ2-1; 9 positions match TRBD2. With V trimmed by 5 bases and J by 5 bases, 7 bases remained unmatched. This CDR3 comprises 15 residues. Germline lookup yields CDR1 MDHEN and CDR2 SYDVKM. The CDR3 loop reads CASSRLAGWNNEQFF. Here the CDR3 DNA reads TGTGCCAGCAGTCGCCTAGCGGGATGGAACAATGAGCAGTTCTTC.

The V gene is TRBV29-1, the J gene TRBJ2-7; D perhaps matches TRBD2 (6 bases). Per germline, CDR1 SQVTM and CDR2 ANQGSEA. This CDR3 spans 11 amino acids. Trimming removed 3 bases at V and 6 bases at J, with 9 bases between. The CDR3 is CSVETSSEQYF. The CDR3 DNA sequence: TGCAGCGTTGAGACTAGTTCCGAGCAGTACTTC.

CDR3 sequence: CAWARTGNTEAFF. The CDR3 DNA reads as TGTGCCTGGGCCAGAACAGGGAACACTGAAGCTTTCTTT. The rearrangement joins TRBV30 to TRBJ1-1; D may be TRBD1 (5 bases). The ends were cut back, 5 bases at V and 1 base at J, with 11 bases in the middle. CDR1 and CDR2 from the germline V gene are GTSNPN and SVGIG (reference sequence). The CDR3 length is 13 residues.

The chain joins TRBV2 to TRBJ1-1; TRBD1 aligns across 8 bases. CDR1 is SNHLY, CDR2 FYNNEI, per germline. This CDR3 spans 15 amino acids. The V gene end was trimmed by 6 bases and the J gene end by 0 bases; junction bases not matched to a gene: 6. The CDR3 DNA reads TGTGCCAGCAGAGACCGACAGGGGATGAACACTGAAGCTTTCTTT. Translating it yields CASRDRQGMNTEAFF.

The V and J genes are TRBV15 and TRBJ1-5; unclear D gene. Germline CDR1 reads LNHNV; CDR2 reads YYDKDF (reference sequence). The CDR3 consists of 14 residues. Trimming removed 7 bases at V and 3 bases at J, with 13 bases between. CDR3 amino acids: CATKGREYNQPQHF. In DNA form, the CDR3 reads TGTGCCACCAAAGGACGGGAATACAATCAGCCCCAGCATTTT.

In this sample, this clone turned up a few times. This rearrangement joins TRBV30 to TRBJ1-4; D might be TRBD1 (5 bases). Germline CDR1 is GTSNPN and CDR2 is SVGIG (reference sequence). Trimming stripped 5 bases from V and 8 bases from J, with 15 bases between. CDR3 length equals 13 residues. The CDR3 sequence: CAWQRGAGEKLFF. The CDR3 DNA reads TGTGCCTGGCAACGTGGGGCCGGCGAAAAACTGTTTTTT.

Only a few counts were recorded for this clone. The CDR3, as DNA: TGTGCCAGCAGCCAAGATCCCCCACGACAGGGGCGCGATGAAAAACTGTTTTTT. Translated: CASSQDPPRQGRDEKLFF. The J gene is TRBJ1-4, the V gene TRBV5-4; 8 bases are shared with TRBD1. V was pared by 4 bases and J by 6 bases, with 17 bases of the junction left unmatched. Germline V CDR1 and CDR2: SGHNT, YYREEE (reference sequence). The CDR3 extends over 18 amino acids.

This clone was found a few times. This chain connects TRBV18 to TRBJ1-4, with D possibly matching TRBD1 (6 bases). CDR3 size: 13 residues. Germline V lookup: CDR1 KGHSH, CDR2 LQKENI. V lost 6 bases and J 5 bases, leaving 10 bases between the germline ends. The CDR3 reads CASSLDSNEKLFF. DNA for the CDR3: TGTGCCAGCTCCCTGGACAGCAATGAAAAACTGTTTTTT.